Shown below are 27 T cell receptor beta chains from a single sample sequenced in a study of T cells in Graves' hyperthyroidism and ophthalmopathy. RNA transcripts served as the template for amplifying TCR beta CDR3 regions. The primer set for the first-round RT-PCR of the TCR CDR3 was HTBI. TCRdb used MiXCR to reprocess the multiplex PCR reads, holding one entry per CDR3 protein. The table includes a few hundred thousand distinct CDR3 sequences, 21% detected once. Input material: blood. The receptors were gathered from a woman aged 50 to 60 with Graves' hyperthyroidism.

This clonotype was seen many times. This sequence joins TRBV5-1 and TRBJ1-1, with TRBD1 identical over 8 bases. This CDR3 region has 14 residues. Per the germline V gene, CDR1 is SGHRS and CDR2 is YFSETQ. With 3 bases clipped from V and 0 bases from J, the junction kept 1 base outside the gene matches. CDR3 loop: CASSWDRLNTEAFF. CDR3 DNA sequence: TGCGCCAGCAGCTGGGACAGGCTGAACACTGAAGCTTTCTTT.

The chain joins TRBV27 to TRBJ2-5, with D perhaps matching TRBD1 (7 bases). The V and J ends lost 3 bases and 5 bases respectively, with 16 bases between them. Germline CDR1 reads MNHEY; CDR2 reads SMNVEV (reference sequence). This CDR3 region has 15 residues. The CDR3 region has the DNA TGTGCCAGCAGTTTGAGCAGGGGGGCGTGGGAGACCCAGTACTTC. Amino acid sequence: CASSLSRGAWETQYF.

The CDR3 coding sequence is TGTGCCAGTAGTATAGCCGACAGTCCCTCTGGGGCCAACGTCCTGACTTTC. Translating it yields CASSIADSPSGANVLTF. The genes are TRBV19 and TRBJ2-6; the D gene is possibly TRBD1 (5 bases). V was clipped by 1 base and J by 0 bases, with 10 bases between them. The CDR3 is 17 amino acids. The germline V gene encodes CDR1 LNHDA and CDR2 SQIVND (reference sequence).

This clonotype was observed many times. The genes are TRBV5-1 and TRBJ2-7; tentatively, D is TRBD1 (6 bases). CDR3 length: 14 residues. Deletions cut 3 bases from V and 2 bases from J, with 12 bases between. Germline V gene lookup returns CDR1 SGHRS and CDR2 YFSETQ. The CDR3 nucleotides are TGCGCCAGCAGCTACGACAGGCCCACCTACGAGCAGTACTTC. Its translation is CASSYDRPTYEQYF.

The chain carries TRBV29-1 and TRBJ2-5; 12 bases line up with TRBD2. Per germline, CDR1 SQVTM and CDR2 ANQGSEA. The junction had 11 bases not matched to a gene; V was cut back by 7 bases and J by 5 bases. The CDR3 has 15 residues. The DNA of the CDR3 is TGCAGCGGACGACTAGCGGGAGAACTGGGGGAGACCCAGTACTTC. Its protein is CSGRLAGELGETQYF.

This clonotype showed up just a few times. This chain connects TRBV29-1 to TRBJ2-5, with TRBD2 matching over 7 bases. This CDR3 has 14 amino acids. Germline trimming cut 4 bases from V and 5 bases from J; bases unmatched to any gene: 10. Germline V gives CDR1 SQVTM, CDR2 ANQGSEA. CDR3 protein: CSVVWSSGSETQYF. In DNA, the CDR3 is TGCAGCGTTGTTTGGTCTAGCGGTTCGGAGACCCAGTACTTC.

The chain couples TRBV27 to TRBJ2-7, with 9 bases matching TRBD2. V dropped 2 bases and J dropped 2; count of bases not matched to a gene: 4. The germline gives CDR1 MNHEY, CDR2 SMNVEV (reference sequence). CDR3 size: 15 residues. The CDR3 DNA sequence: TGTGCCAGCAGTTTAGCGGGGGGGGGACCCTACGAGCAGTACTTC. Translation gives CASSLAGGGPYEQYF.

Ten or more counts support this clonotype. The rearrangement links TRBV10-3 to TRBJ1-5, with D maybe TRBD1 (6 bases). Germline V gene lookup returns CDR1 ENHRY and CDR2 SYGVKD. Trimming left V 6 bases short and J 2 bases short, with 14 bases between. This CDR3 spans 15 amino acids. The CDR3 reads CAISTGPGGNQPQHF. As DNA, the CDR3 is TGTGCCATCAGCACAGGGCCGGGTGGCAATCAGCCCCAGCATTTT.

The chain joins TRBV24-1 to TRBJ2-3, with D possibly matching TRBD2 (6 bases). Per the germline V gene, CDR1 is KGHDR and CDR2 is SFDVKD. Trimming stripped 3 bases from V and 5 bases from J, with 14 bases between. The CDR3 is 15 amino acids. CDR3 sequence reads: CATSDQGLGRDTQYF. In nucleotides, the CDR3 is TGTGCCACCAGTGATCAAGGGCTCGGGAGAGATACGCAGTATTTT.

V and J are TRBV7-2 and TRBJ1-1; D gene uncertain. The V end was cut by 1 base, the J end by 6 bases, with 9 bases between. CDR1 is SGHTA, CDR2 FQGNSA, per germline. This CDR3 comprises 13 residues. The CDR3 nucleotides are TGTGCCAGCAGCTTAGTAGGATTTGCTGAAGCTTTCTTT. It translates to CASSLVGFAEAFF.

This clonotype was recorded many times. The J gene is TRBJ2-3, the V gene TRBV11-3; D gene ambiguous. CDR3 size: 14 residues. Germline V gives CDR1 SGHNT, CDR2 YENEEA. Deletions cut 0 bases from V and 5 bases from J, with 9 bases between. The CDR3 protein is CASSLDGFVDTQYF. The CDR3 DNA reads TGTGCCAGCAGCTTAGACGGGTTTGTAGATACGCAGTATTTT.

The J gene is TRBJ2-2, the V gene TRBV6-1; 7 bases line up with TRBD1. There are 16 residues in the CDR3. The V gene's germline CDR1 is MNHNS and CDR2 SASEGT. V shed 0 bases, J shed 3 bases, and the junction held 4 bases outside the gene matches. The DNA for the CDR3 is TGTGCCAGCAGTGAAGCGAGGGGGCGGGACACCGGGGAGCTGTTTTTT. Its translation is CASSEARGRDTGELFF.

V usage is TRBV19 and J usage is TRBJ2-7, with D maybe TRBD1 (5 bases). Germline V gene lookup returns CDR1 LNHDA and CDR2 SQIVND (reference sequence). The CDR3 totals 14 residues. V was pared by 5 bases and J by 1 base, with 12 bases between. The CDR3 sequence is CASSPTAFSYEQYF. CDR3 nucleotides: TGTGCCAGTAGTCCGACAGCCTTTTCCTACGAGCAGTACTTC.

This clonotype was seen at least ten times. CDR3 nucleotides: TGTGCCAGCAGTTTAAGGGCCGGGGCGGGGCCCGCCCGTGAGCAGTTCTTC. Translation gives CASSLRAGAGPAREQFF. This chain joins TRBV12-3 or TRBV12-4 and TRBJ2-1; a weak D match, TRBD2 (6 bases). Trimming left V 2 bases short and J 9 bases short, with 23 bases between. The CDR3 is 17 amino acids.

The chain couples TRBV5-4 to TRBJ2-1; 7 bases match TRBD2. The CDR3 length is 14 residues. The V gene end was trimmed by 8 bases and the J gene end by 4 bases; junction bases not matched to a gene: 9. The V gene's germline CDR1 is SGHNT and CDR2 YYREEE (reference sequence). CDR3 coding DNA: TGTGCCAGTCAAGGGAGGGCCAGTTACAATGAGCAGTTCTTC. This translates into CASQGRASYNEQFF. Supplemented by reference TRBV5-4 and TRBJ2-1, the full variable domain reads ETGVTQSPTHLIKTRGQQVTLRCSSQSGHNTVSWYQQALGQGPQFIFQYYREEENGRGNFPPRFSGLQFPNYSSELNVNALELDDSALYLCASQGRASYNEQFFGPGTRLTVL.

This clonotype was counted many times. In DNA, the CDR3 is TGTGCCAGCAGATTAACTAGCGGGAGATGGGAGACCCAGTACTTC. Amino acid sequence: CASRLTSGRWETQYF. The rearrangement joins TRBV11-1 to TRBJ2-5; TRBD2 matches at 11 bases. CDR1 and CDR2 from the germline V gene are SGHAT and FQDESV (reference sequence). The V gene end was trimmed by 6 bases and the J gene end by 5 bases; junction bases not matched to a gene: 8. This CDR3 region has 15 residues.

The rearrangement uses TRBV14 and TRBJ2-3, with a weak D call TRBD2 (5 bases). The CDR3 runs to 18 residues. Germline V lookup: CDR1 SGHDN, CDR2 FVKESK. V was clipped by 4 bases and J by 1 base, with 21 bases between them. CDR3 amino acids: CASSPRRGSYSGTDTQYF. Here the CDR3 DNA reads TGTGCCAGCAGCCCCCGAAGAGGGTCTTATAGCGGCACAGATACGCAGTATTTT.

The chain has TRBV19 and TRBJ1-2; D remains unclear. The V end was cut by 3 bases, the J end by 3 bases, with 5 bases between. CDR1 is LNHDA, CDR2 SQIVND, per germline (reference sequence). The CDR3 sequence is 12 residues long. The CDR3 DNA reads TGTGCCAGTAGTATTAGCGACTATGGCTACACCTTC. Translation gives CASSISDYGYTF.

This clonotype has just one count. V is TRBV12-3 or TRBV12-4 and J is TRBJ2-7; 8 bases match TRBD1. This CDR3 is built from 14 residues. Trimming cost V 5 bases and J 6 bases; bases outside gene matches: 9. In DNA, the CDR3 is TGTGCCAGCAGTCTAGACAGGGGAGTATTCGAGCAGTACTTC. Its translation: CASSLDRGVFEQYF.

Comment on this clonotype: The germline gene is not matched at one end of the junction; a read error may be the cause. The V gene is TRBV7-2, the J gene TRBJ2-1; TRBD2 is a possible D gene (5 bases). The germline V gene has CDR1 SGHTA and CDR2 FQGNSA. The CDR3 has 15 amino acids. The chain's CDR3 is CAGSLEGVAYNEQFF. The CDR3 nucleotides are TGTGCCGGCAGCTTAGAGGGAGTGGCCTACAATGAGCAGTTCTTC.

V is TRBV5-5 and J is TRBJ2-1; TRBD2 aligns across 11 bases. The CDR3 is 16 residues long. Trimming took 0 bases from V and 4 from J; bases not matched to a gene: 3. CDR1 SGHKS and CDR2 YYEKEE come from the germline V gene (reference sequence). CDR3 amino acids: CASSLGASGGYNEQFF. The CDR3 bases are TGTGCCAGCAGCTTGGGGGCTAGCGGGGGGTACAATGAGCAGTTCTTC.

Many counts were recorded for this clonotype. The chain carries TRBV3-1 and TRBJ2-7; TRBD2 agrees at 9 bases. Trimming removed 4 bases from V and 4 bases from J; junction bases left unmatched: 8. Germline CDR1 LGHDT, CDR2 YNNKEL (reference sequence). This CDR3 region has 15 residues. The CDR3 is CASSPSGAGGYEQYF. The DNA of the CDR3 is TGTGCCAGCAGCCCTAGTGGAGCGGGGGGATACGAGCAGTACTTC.

DNA of the CDR3: TGTGCCAGCAGCCGGACAGCGCTGATGAACACTGAAGCTTTCTTT. Its protein is CASSRTALMNTEAFF. The rearrangement links TRBV3-1 to TRBJ1-1; TRBD1 might be the D (6 bases). The CDR3 spans 15 residues. V lost 4 bases to trimming and J lost 0 bases, with 12 bases between them. Germline V gives CDR1 LGHDT, CDR2 YNNKEL (reference sequence).

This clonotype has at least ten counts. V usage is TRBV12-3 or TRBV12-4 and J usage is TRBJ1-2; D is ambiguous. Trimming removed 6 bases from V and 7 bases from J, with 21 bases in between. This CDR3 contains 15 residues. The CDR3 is CASSYLSGAKGGYTF. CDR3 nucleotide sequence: TGTGCCAGCAGCTACCTTAGCGGCGCGAAGGGTGGCTACACCTTC.

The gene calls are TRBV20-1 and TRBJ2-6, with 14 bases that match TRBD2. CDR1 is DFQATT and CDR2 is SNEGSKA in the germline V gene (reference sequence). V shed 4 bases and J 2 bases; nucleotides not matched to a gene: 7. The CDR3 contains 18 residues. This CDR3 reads CSAIAPGLAGAGANVLTF. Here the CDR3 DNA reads TGCAGTGCTATCGCCCCGGGACTAGCGGGAGCTGGGGCCAACGTCCTGACTTTC.

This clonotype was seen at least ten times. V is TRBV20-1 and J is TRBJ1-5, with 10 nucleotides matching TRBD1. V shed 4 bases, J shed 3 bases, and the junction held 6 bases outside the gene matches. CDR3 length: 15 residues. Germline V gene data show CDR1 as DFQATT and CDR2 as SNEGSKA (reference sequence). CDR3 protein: CSANPGQGNNQPQHF. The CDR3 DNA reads TGCAGTGCTAACCCGGGACAGGGGAACAATCAGCCCCAGCATTTT.

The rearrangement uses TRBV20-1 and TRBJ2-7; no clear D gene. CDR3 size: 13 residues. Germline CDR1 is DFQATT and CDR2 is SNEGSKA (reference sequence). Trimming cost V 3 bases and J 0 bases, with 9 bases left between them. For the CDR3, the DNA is TGCAGTGCTAGTTCGCGGAGCTCCTACGAGCAGTACTTC. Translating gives CSASSRSSYEQYF.